This TCR beta chain was profiled in a study of blood T cells in healthy people across ages. Then a second PCR, running about 6 to 12 cycles, was carried out with a sample-barcoded 5' primer and a J-beta primer mix. Via MiXCR, TCRdb re-called the 5' RACE reads, giving one row per CDR3 protein. This sample has nearly 1 million distinct CDR3 sequences; 45% to 60% occur once, and the top ten carry roughly 23%. V was pared by 5 bases and J by 4 bases, with 4 bases of the junction left unmatched. The CDR3 length is 14 residues. The TCR was taken from a woman in her sixties or seventies in good health. Sequencing was performed on blood. This chain connects TRBV12-3 or TRBV12-4 to TRBJ1-4, with 7 bases lining up with TRBD1. CDR3 residues: CASSARQGNEKLFF. CDR3 nucleotide sequence: TGTGCCAGCAGTGCGAGACAGGGTAATGAAAAACTGTTTTTT.